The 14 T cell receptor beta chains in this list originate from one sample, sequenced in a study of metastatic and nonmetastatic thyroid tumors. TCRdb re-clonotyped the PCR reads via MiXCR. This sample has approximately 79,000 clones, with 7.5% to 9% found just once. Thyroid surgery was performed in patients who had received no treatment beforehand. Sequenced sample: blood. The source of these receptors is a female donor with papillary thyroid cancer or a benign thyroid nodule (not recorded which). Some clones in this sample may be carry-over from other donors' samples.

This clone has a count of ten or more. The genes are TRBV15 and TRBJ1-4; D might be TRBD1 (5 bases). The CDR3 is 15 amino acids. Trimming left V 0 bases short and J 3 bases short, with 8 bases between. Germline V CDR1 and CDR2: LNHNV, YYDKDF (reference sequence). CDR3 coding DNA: TGTGCCACCAGCAGAGATACAGGATCTAATGAAAAACTGTTTTTT. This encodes CATSRDTGSNEKLFF. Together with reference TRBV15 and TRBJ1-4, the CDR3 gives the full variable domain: DAMVIQNPRYQVTQFGKPVTLSCSQTLNHNVMYWYQQKSSQAPKLLFHYYDKDFNNEADTPDNFQSRRPNTSFCFLDIRSPGLGDTAMYLCATSRDTGSNEKLFFGSGTQLSVL.

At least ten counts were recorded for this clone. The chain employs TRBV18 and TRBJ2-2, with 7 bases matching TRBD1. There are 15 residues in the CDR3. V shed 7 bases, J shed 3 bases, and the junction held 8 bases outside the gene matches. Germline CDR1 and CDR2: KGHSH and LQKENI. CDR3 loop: CASLPDRSYTGELFF. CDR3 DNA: TGTGCCAGCTTACCGGACAGGTCCTACACCGGGGAGCTGTTTTTT.

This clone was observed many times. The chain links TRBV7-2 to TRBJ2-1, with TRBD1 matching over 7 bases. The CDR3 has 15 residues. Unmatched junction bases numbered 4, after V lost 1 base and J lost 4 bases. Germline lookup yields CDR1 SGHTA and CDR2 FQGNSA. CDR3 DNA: TGTGCCAGCAGCTTAGACAGGGGCGTTTACAATGAGCAGTTCTTC. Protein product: CASSLDRGVYNEQFF.

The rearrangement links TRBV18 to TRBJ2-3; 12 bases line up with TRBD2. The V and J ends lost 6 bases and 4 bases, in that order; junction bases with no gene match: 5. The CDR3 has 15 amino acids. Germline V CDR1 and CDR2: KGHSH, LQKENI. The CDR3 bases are TGTGCCAGCTCGCCTAGCGGGAGGGCGGCAGATACGCAGTATTTT. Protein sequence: CASSPSGRAADTQYF.

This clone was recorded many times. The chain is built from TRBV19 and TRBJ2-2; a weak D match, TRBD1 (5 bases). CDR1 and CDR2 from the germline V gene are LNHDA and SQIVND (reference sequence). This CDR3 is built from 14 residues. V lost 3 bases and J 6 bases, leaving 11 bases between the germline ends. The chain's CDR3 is CASSMQGAAGELFF. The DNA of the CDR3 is TGTGCCAGTAGTATGCAAGGGGCCGCCGGGGAGCTGTTTTTT.

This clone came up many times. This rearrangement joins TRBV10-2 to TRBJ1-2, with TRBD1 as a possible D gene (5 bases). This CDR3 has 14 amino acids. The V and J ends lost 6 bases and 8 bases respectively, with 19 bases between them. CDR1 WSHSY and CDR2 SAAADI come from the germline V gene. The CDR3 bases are TGCGCCAGCAGCCAAGCGGACACTGCGGGAGGCTACACCTTC. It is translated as CASSQADTAGGYTF.

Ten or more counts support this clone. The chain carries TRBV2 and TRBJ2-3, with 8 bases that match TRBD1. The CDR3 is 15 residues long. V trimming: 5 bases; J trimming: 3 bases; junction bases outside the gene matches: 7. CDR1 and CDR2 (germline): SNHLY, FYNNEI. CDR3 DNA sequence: TGTGCCAGCAGTTCAGGGGGCGCGGGGACAGATACGCAGTATTTT. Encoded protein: CASSSGGAGTDTQYF.

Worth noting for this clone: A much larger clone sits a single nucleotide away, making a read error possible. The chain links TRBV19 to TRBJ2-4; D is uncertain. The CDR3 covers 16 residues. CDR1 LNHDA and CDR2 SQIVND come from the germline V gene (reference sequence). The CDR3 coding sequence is TGTGCCAGTAGTAAATCTACTCCCCGAGGAAAAAACATTAAGTACTTC. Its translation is CASSKSTPRGKNIKYF.

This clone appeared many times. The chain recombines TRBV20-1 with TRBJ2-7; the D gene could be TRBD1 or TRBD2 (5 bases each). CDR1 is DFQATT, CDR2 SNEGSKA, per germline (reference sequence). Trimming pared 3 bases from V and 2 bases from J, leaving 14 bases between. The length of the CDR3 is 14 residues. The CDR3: CSASPGTATYEQYF. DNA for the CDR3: TGCAGTGCTAGTCCCGGGACGGCAACCTACGAGCAGTACTTC.

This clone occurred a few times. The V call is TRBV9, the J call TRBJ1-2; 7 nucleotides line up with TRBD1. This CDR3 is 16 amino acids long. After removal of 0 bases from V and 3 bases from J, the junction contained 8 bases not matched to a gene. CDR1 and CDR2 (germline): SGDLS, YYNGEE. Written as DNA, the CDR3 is TGTGCCAGCAGCGTAGCTATCCAGGGGGAGGACTATGGCTACACCTTC. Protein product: CASSVAIQGEDYGYTF.

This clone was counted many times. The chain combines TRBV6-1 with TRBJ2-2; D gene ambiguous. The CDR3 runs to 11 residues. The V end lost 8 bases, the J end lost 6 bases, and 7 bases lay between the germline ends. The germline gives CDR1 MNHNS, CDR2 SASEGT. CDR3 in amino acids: CASPKAGELFF. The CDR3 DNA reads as TGTGCCAGCCCTAAGGCCGGGGAGCTGTTTTTT.

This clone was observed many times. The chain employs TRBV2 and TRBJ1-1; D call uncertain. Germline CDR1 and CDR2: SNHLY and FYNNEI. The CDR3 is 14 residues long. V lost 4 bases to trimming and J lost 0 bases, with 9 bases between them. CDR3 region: CASSVGRLNTEAFF. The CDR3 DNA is TGTGCCAGCAGTGTAGGACGGCTGAACACTGAAGCTTTCTTT.

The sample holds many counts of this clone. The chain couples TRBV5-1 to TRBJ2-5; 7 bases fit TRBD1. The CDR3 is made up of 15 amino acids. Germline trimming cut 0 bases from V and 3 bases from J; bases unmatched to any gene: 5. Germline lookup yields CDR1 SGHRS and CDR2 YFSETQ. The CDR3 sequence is CASSLGKGAKETQYF. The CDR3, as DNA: TGCGCCAGCAGCTTGGGGAAGGGGGCTAAAGAGACCCAGTACTTC.

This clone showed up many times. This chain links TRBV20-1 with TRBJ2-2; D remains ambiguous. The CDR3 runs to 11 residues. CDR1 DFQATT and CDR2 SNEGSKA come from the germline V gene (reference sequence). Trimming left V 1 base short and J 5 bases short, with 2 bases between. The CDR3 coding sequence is TGCAGTGCTAGAGGGACCGGGGAGCTGTTTTTT. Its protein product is CSARGTGELFF.